This T cell receptor beta chain was retrieved from a study of blood T cell repertoires in COVID-19. Across the study: Acute and convalescent COVID-19 specimens originated in the United States, Italy and Spain.

The CDR3 is made up of 17 amino acids. V gave up 6 bases and J gave up 5 bases, with 24 bases separating them. From germline, CDR1 is MDHEN and CDR2 SYDVKM. Authors' analysis steps: Reference gene primer amplification gave nucleated cell count estimates. Sequenced by immunoSEQ multiplex PCR; TCRdb stores in-frame clones only, minus some. Clonal size and the V and J genes are those of that table, whereas D and trimming came from the DNA. The data contain over 110,000 clones, around 72% of them seen just once; the ten biggest clones take up about 1.9%. This clone was detected only once. The sample consisted of peripheral blood. The rearrangement uses TRBV28 and TRBJ2-3; D perhaps matches TRBD1 (5 bases). The TCR originated in a woman in her sixties with acute or convalescent COVID-19. The CDR3 loop is CASSLPPQGSIRDTQYF. The CDR3, as DNA: TGTGCCAGCAGCCTACCCCCGCAGGGCAGCATTAGAGATACGCAGTATTTT.